This TCR beta chain was retrieved from a study of preoperative IRX-2 immunotherapy in early breast cancer. V was clipped by 5 bases and J by 11 bases, with 28 bases between them. The germline V gene encodes CDR1 SEHNR and CDR2 FQNEAQ (reference sequence). The CDR3 extends over 18 amino acids. Some clones are missing from TCRdb's copy, which holds only in-frame ones; the method was immunoSEQ multiplex PCR. The data contain about 43,000 clones, approximately 94% of them singletons. In this sample, this clone turned up once. Treatment meaning: preoperative locoregional IRX-2 cytokine immunotherapy. Preoperative locoregional IRX-2 cytokine immunotherapy was tested in the phase Ib source study.

The rearrangement uses TRBV7-9 and TRBJ1-6; D unclear. This TCR was sampled from a human donor with breast cancer. The sample consisted of tumor tissue, taken after IRX-2 immunotherapy. CDR3 nucleotides: TGTGCCAGCAGCACAAAGAGGTTCGGGGTCAACTCGTCCGCACCCCTCCACTTT. This gives the protein CASSTKRFGVNSSAPLHF.